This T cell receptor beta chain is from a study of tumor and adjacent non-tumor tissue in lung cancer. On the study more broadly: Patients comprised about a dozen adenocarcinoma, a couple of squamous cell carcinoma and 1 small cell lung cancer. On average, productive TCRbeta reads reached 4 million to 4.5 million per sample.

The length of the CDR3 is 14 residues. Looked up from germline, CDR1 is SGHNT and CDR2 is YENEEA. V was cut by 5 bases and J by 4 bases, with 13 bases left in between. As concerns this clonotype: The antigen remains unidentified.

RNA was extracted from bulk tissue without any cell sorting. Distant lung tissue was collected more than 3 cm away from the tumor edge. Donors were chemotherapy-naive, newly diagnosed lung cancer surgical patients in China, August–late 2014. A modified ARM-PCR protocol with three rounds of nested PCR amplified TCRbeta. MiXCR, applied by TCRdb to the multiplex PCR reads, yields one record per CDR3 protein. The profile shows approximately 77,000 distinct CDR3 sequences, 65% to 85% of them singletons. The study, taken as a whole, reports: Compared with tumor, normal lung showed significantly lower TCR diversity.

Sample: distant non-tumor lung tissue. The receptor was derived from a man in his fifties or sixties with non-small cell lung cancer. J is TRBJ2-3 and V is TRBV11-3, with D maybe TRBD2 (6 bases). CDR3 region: CASSHGGSSDTQYF. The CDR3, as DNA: TGTGCCAGCAGCCATGGAGGGAGCTCAGATACGCAGTATTTT.